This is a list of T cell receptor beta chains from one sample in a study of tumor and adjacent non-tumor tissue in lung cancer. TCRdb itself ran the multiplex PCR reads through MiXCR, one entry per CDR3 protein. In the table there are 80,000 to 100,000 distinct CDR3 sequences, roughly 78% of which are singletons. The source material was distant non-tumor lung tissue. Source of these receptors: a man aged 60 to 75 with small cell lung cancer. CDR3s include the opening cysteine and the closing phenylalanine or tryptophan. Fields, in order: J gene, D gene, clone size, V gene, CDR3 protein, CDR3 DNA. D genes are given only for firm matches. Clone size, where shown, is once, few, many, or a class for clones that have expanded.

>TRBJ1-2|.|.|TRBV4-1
CASSQDRIGYTF
TGCGCCAGCAGTCAAGATAGGATCGGCTACACCTTC
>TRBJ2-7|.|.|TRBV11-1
CVSSVIGTVFYEQYF
TGTGTCAGCAGCGTCATCGGGACGGTGTTTTACGAGCAGTACTTC
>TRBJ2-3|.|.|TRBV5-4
CASSQLTAVTQYF
TGTGCCAGCAGCCAGCTGACAGCAGTTACGCAGTATTTT
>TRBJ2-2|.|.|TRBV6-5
CTSSTSDASTGELLF
TGTACCAGCAGTACCTCGGACGCGAGCACCGGGGAGCTGCTTTTT
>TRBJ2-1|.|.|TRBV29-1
CNVEDLAASSYNEQFF
TGTAATGTTGAAGATCTGGCGGCCAGCTCCTACAATGAGCAGTTCTTC
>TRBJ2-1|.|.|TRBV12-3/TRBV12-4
CASCLAGSANEQFF
TGTGCCAGCTGTTTAGCCGGGAGTGCTAATGAGCAGTTCTTC
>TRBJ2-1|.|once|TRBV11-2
CASSPLGCEQLF
TGTGCCAGCAGCCCTCTAGGATGTGAGCAGCTCTTC
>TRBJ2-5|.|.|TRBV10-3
CAISVAGETQYF
TGTGCCATCAGTGTGGCGGGAGAGACCCAGTACTTC
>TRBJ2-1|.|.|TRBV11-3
CASTFSRNYNEQFF
TGTGCCAGTACCTTTAGCCGAAATTACAATGAGCAGTTCTTC
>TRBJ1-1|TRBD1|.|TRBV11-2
CANSDTGGRDTEAFF
TGTGCCAACAGCGATACAGGGGGCAGGGACACTGAAGCTTTCTTT
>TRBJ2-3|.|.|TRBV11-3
CASSLHCAYEQYF
TGTGCCAGCAGCTTACACTGCGCCTATGAGCAGTATTTT
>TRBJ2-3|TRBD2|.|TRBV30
CACKKSGGVTDTHYF
TGTGCCTGTAAAAAATCGGGAGGAGTGACAGATACGCATTATTTT
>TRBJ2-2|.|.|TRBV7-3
CASTLNQGRTGELFF
TGTGCCAGCACCTTAAATCAGGGGCGGACCGGGGAGCTGTTTTTT
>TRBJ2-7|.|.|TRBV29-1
CSVEETGIYEQYF
TGCAGCGTTGAGGAGACAGGAATCTACGAGCAATACTTC
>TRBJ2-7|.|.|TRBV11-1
CASSYLSSRTAYEQYF
TGTGCCAGCAGCTACCTCTCTTCCAGGACTGCGTATGAGCAGTACTTC
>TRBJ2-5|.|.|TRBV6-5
CASSPLGALQETQYF
TGTGCCAGCAGCCCCCTTGGGGCCCTTCAAGAGACTCAGTACTTC
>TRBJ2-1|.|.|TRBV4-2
CPSSQDLARKGYNEQFF
TGTCCCAGCAGCCAAGATTTAGCCAGGAAAGGGTACAATGAGCAGTTCTTC
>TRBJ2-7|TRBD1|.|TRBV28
CASRTRTGAYEQYF
TGTGCCAGCAGAACCAGGACAGGGGCCTACGAACAGTACTTC
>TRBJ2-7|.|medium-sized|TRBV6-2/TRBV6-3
CASSQPGEQYF
TGTGCCAGCAGTCAACCTGGAGAGCAGTACTTC
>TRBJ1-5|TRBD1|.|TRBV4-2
CASSLAGTGDTRPQHF
TGTGCCAGCAGCCTAGCCGGGACAGGGGATACTCGGCCCCAACATTTT
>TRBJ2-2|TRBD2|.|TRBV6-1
CVSSDLAGGQGGELFF
TGTGTCAGCAGTGATCTAGCGGGAGGGCAAGGCGGGGAGCTGTTTTTT
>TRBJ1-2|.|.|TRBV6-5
CASSSNPLYGYTF
TGTGCCAGCAGTTCCAACCCCCTTTATGGCTACACCTTC
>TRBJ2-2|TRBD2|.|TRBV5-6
CTSSWGNSPTGLWNTGELFF
TGTACCAGCAGCTGGGGGAACTCACCGACGGGACTATGGAACACAGGGGAGCTGTTTTTT
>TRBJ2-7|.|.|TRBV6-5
CDSPRLGSYEQYF
TGTGACAGCCCGCGATTGGGCTCCTACGAGCAGTACTTC
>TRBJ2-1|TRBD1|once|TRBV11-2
CASNMRPGDREPGF
TGTGCCAGCAACATGCGTCCGGGGGACAGGGAGCCGGGCTTC
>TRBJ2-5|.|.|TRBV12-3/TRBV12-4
CASSTRPQETQYF
TGTGCCAGCAGTACCCGTCCTCAAGAGACCCAGTACTTT
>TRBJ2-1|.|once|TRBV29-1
CSGAPSRGYYNEQLF
TGCAGCGGAGCCCCGTCGCGGGGCTATTACAATGAGCAGTTGTTC
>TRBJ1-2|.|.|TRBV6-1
CASMLSRDNHGYTF
TGTGCCAGCATGTTATCCCGGGATAATCATGGCTACACCTTC
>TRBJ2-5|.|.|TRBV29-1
CSVQVEETQYF
TGCAGCGTACAAGTCGAAGAGACCCAGTACTTC
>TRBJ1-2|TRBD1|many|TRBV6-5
CASSSTGYYGYTF
TGTGCCAGCAGTTCGACAGGGTACTATGGCTACACCTTC
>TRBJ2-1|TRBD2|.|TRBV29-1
CSGAQSRGYYNEQFF
TGCAGTGGAGCCCAGTCGCGGGGGTATTACAATGAGCAGTTCTTC
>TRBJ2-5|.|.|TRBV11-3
CTSSPLGSIGTQETQYF
TGTACCAGCAGCCCCCTAGGCTCCATAGGGACGCAAGAGACCCAGTACTTC
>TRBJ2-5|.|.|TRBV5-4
CASSWAARGGMQETQHF
TGTGCCAGCAGCTGGGCCGCGCGAGGCGGGATGCAAGAGACCCAGCACTTC
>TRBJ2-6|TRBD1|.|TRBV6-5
CASSQQGVNGANVLTF
TGTGCCAGCAGTCAACAGGGGGTGAATGGGGCCAACGTCCTGACTTTC
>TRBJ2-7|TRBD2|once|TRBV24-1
CATSDSDSGRPYEQYF
TGTGCCACCAGTGATTCGGACAGCGGGAGACCCTACGAGCAGTACTTC
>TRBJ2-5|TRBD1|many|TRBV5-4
CASSLKQGAGETQYF
TGTGCCAGCAGCCTGAAACAGGGGGCGGGAGAGACCCAGTACTTC
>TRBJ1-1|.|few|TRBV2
CASSDQEGMGTEAFF
TGTGCCAGCAGTGATCAGGAGGGAATGGGGACTGAAGCTTTCTTT
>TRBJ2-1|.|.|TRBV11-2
CASNLDRLARVKQFF
TGTGCCAGCAACTTAGACCGTCTAGCGCGAGTGAAGCAGTTCTTC
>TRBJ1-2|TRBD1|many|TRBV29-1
CSVVKDRVDGYTF
TGCAGCGTTGTAAAGGACAGGGTTGATGGCTACACCTTC
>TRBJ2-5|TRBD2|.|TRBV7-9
CASSQGLAFSVKETQYF
TGTGCCAGCAGCCAGGGACTAGCGTTTAGTGTGAAAGAGACCCAATACTTC
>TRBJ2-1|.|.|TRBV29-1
CSVRGSLSSYNEQLF
TGCAGCGTTAGGGGCTCTCTAAGCTCCTACAATGAGCAATTATTC
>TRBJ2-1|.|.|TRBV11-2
CASSLVELATANDQFF
TGTGCCAGTAGCCTAGTGGAGCTGGCCACGGCCAATGACCAGTTCTTC
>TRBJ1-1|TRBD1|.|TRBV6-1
CASSRTGWIEVFF
TGTGCCAGCAGCAGGACAGGGTGGATTGAAGTTTTCTTT
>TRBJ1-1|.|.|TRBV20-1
CSAIVWEPNTEAFF
TGCAGTGCTATAGTATGGGAACCAAACACTGAAGCTTTCTTT
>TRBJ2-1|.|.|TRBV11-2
CASSLGVARDYYYNEQFF
TGTGCCAGCAGCCTAGGAGTAGCGCGAGACTACTACTACAATGAGCAGTTCTTC
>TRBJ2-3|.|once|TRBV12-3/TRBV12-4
CASSLRLGGVGTDTRYF
TGTGCCAGCAGTTTAAGGCTAGGGGGAGTAGGCACAGATACGCGGTATTTT
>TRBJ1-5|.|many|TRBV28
CASRRGIVNQPQHF
TGTGCCAGCAGAAGAGGGATTGTCAATCAGCCCCAGCATTTT
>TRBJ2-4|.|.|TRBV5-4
CASSLGGWVAKNIQYF
TGTGCCAGCAGCTTGGGGGGCTGGGTAGCCAAAAACATTCAGTACTTC
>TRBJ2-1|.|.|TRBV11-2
CASGLGVAEGYYYNEQLF
TGTGCCAGCGGCTTAGGAGTAGCGGAAGGCTACTACTACAATGAGCAGCTCTTC
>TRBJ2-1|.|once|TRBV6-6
CAGTHSGHSSYNEQFF
TGTGCCGGCACTCATAGCGGTCATAGCTCCTACAATGAGCAGTTCTTC
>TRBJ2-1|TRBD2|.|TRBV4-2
CASSPQSLTSGRGEQFF
TGTGCCAGCAGCCCTCAGAGCCTGACTAGCGGTAGGGGTGAGCAGTTCTTC
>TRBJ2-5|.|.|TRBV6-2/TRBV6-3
CVNSYQDYPQETQYF
TGTGTCAACAGTTATCAGGACTACCCCCAAGAGACCCAGTACTTC
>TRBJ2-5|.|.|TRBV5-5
CARSLQWAKETQYF
TGTGCCAGGAGCTTGCAGTGGGCCAAGGAGACTCAGTACTTC
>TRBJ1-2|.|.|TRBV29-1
CSVAHGDYDYTF
TGCAGCGTCGCACATGGCGACTATGACTACACCTTC
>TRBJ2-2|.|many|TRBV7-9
CASSLVGSGELFF
TGTGCCAGCAGCTTAGTTGGATCCGGGGAGCTGTTTTTT
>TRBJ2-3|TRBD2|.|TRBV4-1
CVSGISGSLGGSDTQYF
TGCGTCAGCGGAATTAGCGGGAGCCTCGGAGGATCAGATACGCAGTATTTT
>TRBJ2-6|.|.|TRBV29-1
CRVGENSGADVLTF
TGCAGAGTCGGCGAAAACTCTGGGGCCGACGTCCTGACTTTC
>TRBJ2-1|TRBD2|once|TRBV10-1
CANSISGDSYNEQFF
TGCGCCAACAGCATCAGCGGGGACTCCTACAATGAGCAGTTCTTC
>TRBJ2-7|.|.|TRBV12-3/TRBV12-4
CTSSRGFYEQHF
TGTACCAGCAGTAGGGGCTTCTACGAGCAGCACTTC
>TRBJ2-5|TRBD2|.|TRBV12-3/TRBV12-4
CACSLYSGGQETQYF
TGTGCCTGCAGTCTCTATAGCGGGGGACAGGAGACCCAGTACTTC